What follows describes a single T cell receptor beta chain. Antigen unknown. Per the germline V gene, CDR1 is MNHEY and CDR2 is SMNVEV (reference sequence). Trimming shortened V by 6 bases and J by 1 base, and 13 bases separated the two germline ends. This CDR3 region has 14 residues. The data derive from a study of T cell responses to AZD1222 COVID-19 vaccine. Produced via immunoSEQ multiplex PCR; TCRdb's table is partial and in-frame only. The data show around 100,000 clones, 92% seen once. Whole-study results and caveats: Mostly white British, mostly female donors; authors suggested clonal diversity may be underestimated. Recipients of two AZD1222 doses showed rising Spike-specific TCR breadth and depth. Sampling captured repertoires only after the peak T cell response. Dominant at 160-218 and 743-854, vaccine-associated CD4 TCRs also spanned spike.

Sample: peripheral blood, taken on day 0 of AZD1222 vaccination. The chain has TRBV27 and TRBJ2-7; either TRBD1 or TRBD2 may fit D (5 bases each). This TCR was sampled from an adult in good health. The CDR3, as DNA: TGTGCCAGCAGGGTGGGGGTTTTGTCCTACGAGCAGTACTTC. As protein: CASRVGVLSYEQYF.